Below are 32 T cell receptor beta chains sequenced from a single sample in a study of T cells in Graves' hyperthyroidism and ophthalmopathy. Amplification yielded TCR beta CDR3 regions, with RNA transcripts as the source. When the TCR CDR3 underwent first-round RT-PCR, the HTBI primer set was used. Each CDR3 protein gets one entry after TCRdb re-called the multiplex PCR reads with MiXCR. The top ten hold roughly 6.9% of the sample, which has 500,000 to 750,000 distinct CDR3 sequences, approximately 14% seen once. Specimen: blood. All receptors come from a woman aged 18-29 years with Graves' ophthalmopathy.

This clonotype was seen at least ten times. This chain uses TRBV28 with TRBJ1-1; D might be TRBD1 (6 bases). Trimming shortened V by 6 bases and J by 1 base, and 12 bases separated the two germline ends. The CDR3 has 14 amino acids. Germline assignment: CDR1 MDHEN and CDR2 SYDVKM. CDR3 region: CASRTPQGNTEAFF. As DNA, the CDR3 is TGTGCCAGCAGGACCCCACAGGGGAACACTGAAGCTTTCTTT.

This clonotype was seen a few times. This chain links TRBV5-8 with TRBJ2-1; 7 bases map to TRBD2. V dropped 2 bases and J dropped 4; count of bases not matched to a gene: 9. The CDR3 covers 16 residues. CDR1 and CDR2 (germline): SGHTS, YDEGEE. In nucleotides, the CDR3 is TGTGCCAGCAGCTTATCCAGGACTAGACATTACAATGAGCAGTTCTTC. Protein sequence: CASSLSRTRHYNEQFF.

This clonotype was observed a handful of times. This chain connects TRBV4-1 to TRBJ2-7, with 8 bases matching TRBD1. The junction had 6 bases not matched to a gene; V was cut back by 3 bases and J by 2 bases. CDR1 and CDR2 from the germline V gene are MGHRA and YSYEKL. The CDR3 spans 15 residues. The CDR3 nucleotides read TGCGCCAGCAGCCAGGTGGGACAGGTTACCTACGAGCAGTACTTC. Residues: CASSQVGQVTYEQYF.

This clonotype was recorded many times. This chain's CDR3 is CATSDLSVGLAAYNEQFF. CDR3 bases: TGTGCCACCAGTGATTTGAGCGTGGGACTAGCGGCATACAATGAGCAGTTCTTC. The J gene is TRBJ2-1, the V gene TRBV24-1, with 11 bases aligning to TRBD2. CDR1 and CDR2 (germline): KGHDR, SFDVKD. Unmatched junction bases numbered 7, after V lost 0 bases and J lost 4 bases. This CDR3 comprises 18 residues.

In this sample, this clonotype turned up many times. The chain couples TRBV13 to TRBJ2-7; 15 nucleotides align to TRBD2. CDR1 and CDR2 from the germline V gene are PRHDT and FYEKMQ (reference sequence). The CDR3 contains 17 residues. V lost 4 bases, J lost 3 bases, and 7 bases stayed unmatched. Here the CDR3 reads CASSSRGLAGGGYEQYF. CDR3 nucleotides: TGTGCCAGCAGCTCGAGGGGACTAGCGGGAGGTGGCTACGAGCAGTACTTC.

Notes on this clonotype: A much larger clone differs by one base, so this may be a read error. The CDR3, as DNA: TGCAGCGTGGACACCCCTATGAACACTGAAGCTCTCTTT. It translates to CSVDTPMNTEALF. The chain employs TRBV29-1 and TRBJ1-1; possibly TRBD1 for D (5 bases). The CDR3 contains 13 residues. Germline assignment: CDR1 SQVTM and CDR2 ANQGSEA.

The J gene is TRBJ2-7, the V gene TRBV6-1; the match to TRBD1 covers 7 bases. The CDR3 has 15 residues. V shed 6 bases and J 3 bases; nucleotides not matched to a gene: 11. CDR1 is MNHNS, CDR2 SASEGT, per germline. The CDR3 DNA reads as TGTGCCAGCAGGGGGCCGGGACAGACTTACTACGAGCAGTACTTC. Protein: CASRGPGQTYYEQYF.

A remark on this clonotype: This may be a read error: a much more frequent sequence differs by one nucleotide. This chain joins TRBV18 and TRBJ2-3, with TRBD1 matching 7 bases. Unmatched junction bases numbered 8, after V lost 4 bases and J lost 4 bases. The germline V gene encodes CDR1 KGHSH and CDR2 LQKENI. The CDR3 totals 15 residues. The CDR3 loop reads CASSLRQGRSDTQYF. For the CDR3, the DNA is TGTGCCAGCTCACTACGACAGGGAAGGTCAGATACGCAGTATTTT.

To note about this clonotype: This may be a read error, as it is one base from a much larger clone. The V and J genes are TRBV3-1 and TRBJ1-2; TRBD1 matches at 8 bases. V lost 4 bases to trimming and J lost 6 bases; unmatched junction nucleotides: 10. The germline V gene has CDR1 LGHDT and CDR2 YNNKEL (reference sequence). The CDR3 spans 15 residues. This CDR3 reads CASSRDSGGGNGYTF. CDR3 nucleotides: TGTGCCAGCAGCCGAGATTCAGGGGGCGGGAATGGCTACACCTTC. The full variable domain, completed using reference TRBV3-1 and TRBJ1-2, is DTAVSQTPKYLVTQMGNDKSIKCEQNLGHDTMYWYKQDSKKFLKIMFSYNNKELIINETVPNRFSPKSPDKAHLNLHINSLELGDSAVYFCASSRDSGGGNGYTFGSGTRLTVV.

This clonotype was observed many times. V gene TRBV7-2 combines with J gene TRBJ1-2, with D possibly being TRBD1 (6 bases). The V end lost 5 bases, the J end lost 3 bases, and 13 bases lay between the germline ends. The CDR3 loop spans 14 amino acids. Per germline, CDR1 SGHTA and CDR2 FQGNSA. This chain's CDR3 is CASSPAGTHYGYTF. In DNA, the CDR3 is TGTGCCAGCAGCCCAGCGGGGACACACTATGGCTACACCTTC. Looking up the rest from reference TRBV7-2 and TRBJ1-2 gives the full variable domain: GAGVSQSPSNKVTEKGKDVELRCDPISGHTALYWYRQSLGQGLEFLIYFQGNSAPDKSGLPSDRFSAERTGGSVSTLTIQRTQQEDSAVYLCASSPAGTHYGYTFGSGTRLTVV.

This clonotype was counted at least ten times. V gene TRBV30 combines with J gene TRBJ1-1; 7 bases match TRBD1. With 5 bases clipped from V and 0 bases from J, the junction kept 3 bases outside the gene matches. CDR1 GTSNPN and CDR2 SVGIG come from the germline V gene (reference sequence). CDR3 size: 13 residues. The CDR3: CAWDRAVNTEAFF. CDR3 nucleotides: TGTGCCTGGGACAGGGCTGTGAACACTGAAGCTTTCTTT.

This sequence joins TRBV4-1 and TRBJ2-7; 9 nucleotides agree with TRBD1. This CDR3 has 16 amino acids. J lost 3 bases, V lost 1 base, and 7 bases had no gene match. The germline V gene has CDR1 MGHRA and CDR2 YSYEKL. The chain's CDR3 is CASSQGVPGQGYEQYF. The CDR3, as DNA: TGCGCCAGCAGCCAAGGGGTACCGGGACAGGGCTACGAGCAGTACTTC.

This clonotype was picked up a small number of times. The V call is TRBV6-1, the J call TRBJ2-2; D unclear. The CDR3 extends over 17 amino acids. Trimming took 1 base from V and 7 from J, leaving 19 bases between them. Germline V CDR1 and CDR2: MNHNS, SASEGT. Here the CDR3 reads CASSEGLGYPSIGELFF. The CDR3 DNA sequence: TGTGCCAGCAGTGAAGGACTCGGATACCCGTCCATCGGGGAGCTGTTTTTT.

This clonotype was recorded many times. V usage is TRBV27 and J usage is TRBJ2-7; D gene unclear. The CDR3 spans 15 residues. Germline CDR1 and CDR2: MNHEY and SMNVEV (reference sequence). Trimming stripped 3 bases from V and 3 bases from J, with 15 bases between. The CDR3 is CASSFRAFGNYEQYF. The CDR3 DNA is TGTGCCAGCAGTTTCCGGGCTTTTGGGAACTACGAGCAGTACTTC.

The chain is built from TRBV4-1 and TRBJ2-7; TRBD2 matches at 10 bases. Germline V CDR1 and CDR2: MGHRA, YSYEKL. J gave up 5 bases and V 3 bases, and 1 base lay outside the gene matches. The CDR3 has 13 residues. The CDR3 region has the DNA TGCGCCAGCAGCCAGCTAGCGGGAGACGAGCAGTACTTC. Its translation is CASSQLAGDEQYF.

This clonotype was observed many times. The V call is TRBV29-1, the J call TRBJ2-3; D gene uncertain. CDR3 length: 11 residues. Germline CDR1 SQVTM, CDR2 ANQGSEA. With 5 bases removed from V and 3 bases from J, the gap between germline ends came to 6 bases. The CDR3 bases are TGCAGCGTTTCGAGGACAGATACGCAGTATTTT. Its protein product is CSVSRTDTQYF.

In this sample, this clonotype turned up a few times. This chain links TRBV4-1 with TRBJ2-7; D is perhaps TRBD2 (6 bases). The length of the CDR3 is 15 residues. Germline CDR1 and CDR2: MGHRA and YSYEKL. V dropped 2 bases and J dropped 5 bases, with 16 bases sitting between them. The CDR3 bases are TGCGCCAGCAGCCAATCGAGGGCACTAGCTAACGAGCAGTACTTC. Translated, it gives CASSQSRALANEQYF.

The sample holds a few counts of this clonotype. The chain links TRBV6-1 to TRBJ1-5, with D hard to call. The V and J ends lost 5 bases and 5 bases respectively, with 13 bases between them. Germline V CDR1 and CDR2: MNHNS, SASEGT. This CDR3 is 14 amino acids long. The CDR3 region is CASSRNREDQPQHF. The CDR3 DNA follows: TGTGCCAGCAGTAGAAACCGGGAGGATCAGCCCCAGCATTTT.

This clonotype was picked up a small number of times. The chain employs TRBV29-1 and TRBJ1-5, with 9 bases matching TRBD1. The CDR3 is 15 residues long. Trimming took 8 bases from V and 6 from J; bases not matched to a gene: 14. Germline V gene sequence: CDR1 SQVTM, CDR2 ANQGSEA. The CDR3 coding sequence is TGCAGCCCTTGGGGACAGGGAAATTCTGGTCAGCCCCAGCATTTT. It specifies CSPWGQGNSGQPQHF.

This clonotype has just a few counts. In DNA, the CDR3 is TGCGCCAGCAGCCCGGGACAGGGGGCTATCTACGAGCAGTACTTC. It translates to CASSPGQGAIYEQYF. This rearrangement joins TRBV4-1 to TRBJ2-7; the match to TRBD1 covers 12 bases. The V gene's germline CDR1 is MGHRA and CDR2 YSYEKL. CDR3 length: 15 amino acids. J was trimmed by 3 bases and V by 4 bases; bases with no gene match: 4.

A note on this clonotype: A read error is possible here, since a much larger clone lies one base away. The chain links TRBV20-1 to TRBJ2-4; 7 positions agree with TRBD2. The length of the CDR3 is 14 residues. After removal of 5 bases from V and 5 bases from J, the junction contained 9 bases not matched to a gene. The germline gives CDR1 DFQATT, CDR2 SNEGSKA (reference sequence). The CDR3 nucleotides read TGCAGTGCTGTGGCGGGAGCGTCCCAAAACATTCAGTACTTC. The encoded protein is CSAVAGASQNIQYF.

This clonotype was observed at least ten times. The J gene is TRBJ2-7, the V gene TRBV27; perhaps D is TRBD1 or TRBD2 (6 bases each). The CDR3 covers 17 residues. The V end was cut by 2 bases, the J end by 0 bases, with 17 bases between. CDR1 MNHEY and CDR2 SMNVEV come from the germline V gene (reference sequence). This CDR3 is CASSLGAGGTPSYEQYF. In DNA, the CDR3 is TGTGCCAGCAGTTTAGGCGCTGGCGGGACACCCTCCTACGAGCAGTACTTC.

Ten or more counts support this clonotype. The genes are TRBV2 and TRBJ2-5; either TRBD1 or TRBD2 may supply D (5 bases each). V dropped 5 bases and J dropped 1 base, with 14 bases sitting between them. The CDR3 has 15 amino acids. Germline lookup yields CDR1 SNHLY and CDR2 FYNNEI. The CDR3 is CASSTPRGPQETQYF. CDR3 nucleotides: TGTGCCAGCAGTACGCCGAGGGGCCCCCAAGAGACCCAGTACTTC.

The chain joins TRBV5-1 to TRBJ1-1, with TRBD1 as a possible D gene (6 bases). This CDR3 is 17 amino acids long. In germline, CDR1 is SGHRS, CDR2 YFSETQ. V lost 4 bases, J lost 4 bases, and 23 bases lay in between. The CDR3 here is CASSAVARGRVTTEAFF. In nucleotides, the CDR3 is TGCGCCAGCAGCGCGGTCGCGAGGGGGAGGGTGACCACTGAAGCTTTCTTT.

The chain carries TRBV30 and TRBJ1-2; D may be TRBD1 (6 bases). CDR1 is GTSNPN and CDR2 is SVGIG in the germline V gene (reference sequence). V was shortened by 2 bases and J by 0 bases, with 19 bases between the two germline ends. The CDR3 contains 17 residues. The CDR3 DNA is TGTGCCTGGAGTAGCCCCCATGGATGGGGGCCTAACTATGGCTACACCTTC. Translated: CAWSSPHGWGPNYGYTF.

The sample holds many counts of this clonotype. The V gene is TRBV7-2, the J gene TRBJ2-3; TRBD2 agrees at 14 bases. Trimming took 3 bases from V and 8 from J; bases not matched to a gene: 7. The CDR3 has 16 residues. CDR1 and CDR2 (germline): SGHTA, FQGNSA. For the CDR3, the DNA is TGTGCCAGCAGCTTCGGACTAGCGGGAGGAATGGTTACGCAGTATTTT. Translating it yields CASSFGLAGGMVTQYF.

This clonotype was observed many times. V is TRBV7-2 and J is TRBJ2-1; D gene uncertain. V lost 1 base, J lost 6 bases, and 10 bases lay in between. The CDR3 extends over 14 amino acids. Germline values: CDR1 SGHTA, CDR2 FQGNSA. CDR3 in amino acids: CASSLVGAFNEQFF. The CDR3 DNA reads TGTGCCAGCAGCTTAGTGGGCGCATTCAATGAGCAGTTCTTC. The full variable domain, completed using reference TRBV7-2 and TRBJ2-1, is GAGVSQSPSNKVTEKGKDVELRCDPISGHTALYWYRQSLGQGLEFLIYFQGNSAPDKSGLPSDRFSAERTGGSVSTLTIQRTQQEDSAVYLCASSLVGAFNEQFFGPGTRLTVL.

This chain connects TRBV2 to TRBJ2-7; 8 nucleotides match TRBD1. Germline V gene data show CDR1 as SNHLY and CDR2 as FYNNEI. Trimming at V came to 6 bases and at J to 9 bases, leaving 13 bases not matched to a gene. This CDR3 has 14 amino acids. The CDR3 loop reads CASRRPGQARGQYF. CDR3 DNA sequence: TGTGCCAGCAGGAGGCCGGGACAGGCTAGAGGGCAGTACTTC.

This clonotype was seen ten or more times. This chain joins TRBV11-2 and TRBJ2-1; 14 bases match TRBD2. V shed 0 bases and J 0 bases; nucleotides not matched to a gene: 4. The CDR3 runs to 19 residues. Germline CDR1 reads SGHAT; CDR2 reads FQNNGV. This chain's CDR3 is CASSLDLGLAGGSYNEQFF. CDR3 nucleotide sequence: TGTGCCAGCAGCTTAGATTTAGGACTAGCGGGAGGCTCCTACAATGAGCAGTTCTTC.

In the case of this clonotype: With a much larger clone just one base away, this may be a read error. No conserved phenylalanine or tryptophan is present at the end of the CDR3, so a read error is the likely explanation. This rearrangement joins TRBV6-2 or TRBV6-3 to TRBJ2-1, with D possibly matching TRBD2 (5 bases). Trimming pared 4 bases from V and 0 bases from J, leaving 13 bases between. The CDR3 covers 16 residues. The germline V gene encodes CDR1 MNHEY and CDR2 SVGEGT. The CDR3: CASSFRLPSSYNEQFL. The CDR3 DNA follows: TGTGCCAGCAGTTTTCGACTACCGAGCTCCTACAATGAGCAGTTCCTC.

J is TRBJ2-1 and V is TRBV19, with 12 bases matching TRBD2. After removal of 5 bases from V and 3 bases from J, the junction contained 2 bases not matched to a gene. The CDR3 contains 15 residues. Germline loops: CDR1 LNHDA, CDR2 SQIVND (reference sequence). CDR3 sequence reads: CASSSSGGGYNEQFF. The CDR3 DNA sequence: TGTGCCAGTAGTTCTAGCGGGGGGGGCTACAATGAGCAGTTCTTC.

The table lists this clonotype with many counts. The genes are TRBV7-2 and TRBJ2-3; D call uncertain. The length of the CDR3 is 14 residues. Per germline, CDR1 SGHTA and CDR2 FQGNSA. Trimming took off 2 bases at V and 4 bases at J, with 10 bases between the two ends. As DNA, the CDR3 is TGTGCCAGCAGCTTATCATGGAATTCAGATACGCAGTATTTT. This codes for CASSLSWNSDTQYF.